This entry lists 18 T cell receptor beta chains sequenced from one sample in a study of cytomegalovirus exposure and HLA in healthy donors. Sequenced by immunoSEQ multiplex PCR; TCRdb stores in-frame clones only, minus some. The repertoire holds 200,000 to 250,000 clones, with 75% to 95% as singletons. The specimen was PBMCs. These receptors were collected from a woman aged 18-29 years in good health and CMV-seronegative.

This clone was seen a handful of times. The V call is TRBV10-1, the J call TRBJ2-1; TRBD2 aligns across 12 bases. The V gene's germline CDR1 is WNHNN and CDR2 SYGVQD (reference sequence). CDR3 length: 18 residues. V dropped 3 bases and J dropped 0; count of bases not matched to a gene: 6. The CDR3 reads CASSERRTSGASYNEQFF. The CDR3 coding sequence is TGCGCCAGCAGTGAAAGGCGGACTAGCGGGGCCTCCTACAATGAGCAGTTCTTC.

The chain is built from TRBV5-1 and TRBJ2-7, with TRBD2 identical over 13 bases. Losses at the gene ends were 3 bases for V and 0 bases for J; bases not matched to a gene: 12. Germline assignment: CDR1 SGHRS and CDR2 YFSETQ. The CDR3 is 19 amino acids. This CDR3 reads CASSSQTSGRRGNSYEQYF. The CDR3 bases are TGCGCCAGCAGCTCGCAGACTAGCGGGAGGAGGGGCAACTCCTACGAGCAGTACTTC.

The chain carries TRBV27 and TRBJ2-4; TRBD1 matches 7 bases. The germline gives CDR1 MNHEY, CDR2 SMNVEV (reference sequence). The ends lost 4 bases at V and 0 bases at J; junction bases unmatched: 0. This CDR3 spans 14 amino acids. CDR3: CASSWDRAKNIQYF. In DNA form, the CDR3 reads TGTGCCAGCAGTTGGGACAGAGCCAAAAACATTCAGTACTTC.

This chain uses TRBV5-4 with TRBJ1-1, with 7 bases lining up with TRBD1. There are 13 residues in the CDR3. V gave up 5 bases and J gave up 1 base; unmatched junction bases: 2. CDR1 is SGHNT and CDR2 is YYREEE in the germline V gene (reference sequence). The CDR3 spells CASRGQRNTEAFF. CDR3 sequence (DNA): TGTGCCAGCAGGGGACAGCGGAACACTGAAGCTTTCTTT.

This clone is a singleton in its sample. This sequence joins TRBV9 and TRBJ2-7; D is unresolved. The CDR3 sequence is 13 residues long. The germline V and J ends were trimmed by 7 bases and 1 base, with 12 bases remaining between them. Per germline, CDR1 SGDLS and CDR2 YYNGEE. As DNA, the CDR3 is TGTGCCAGCTCCCCTTCTCCTTCCTACGAGCAGTACTTC. Translating it yields CASSPSPSYEQYF.

The rearrangement links TRBV6-5 to TRBJ2-7, with TRBD1 matching 7 bases. V lost 6 bases to trimming and J lost 5 bases; unmatched junction nucleotides: 10. Germline loops: CDR1 MNHEY, CDR2 SVGAGI. This CDR3 spans 14 amino acids. CDR3 in DNA: TGTGCCAGCAGCTCCGGGACAGCTCAGCACGAGCAGTACTTC. Encoded protein: CASSSGTAQHEQYF.

This chain links TRBV29-1 with TRBJ2-3; 9 bases are a match to TRBD2. Germline V CDR1 and CDR2: SQVTM, ANQGSEA. The V and J ends lost 3 bases and 10 bases, in that order; junction bases with no gene match: 2. The CDR3 extends over 11 amino acids. CDR3 in amino acids: CSVERGGAQYF. CDR3 bases: TGCAGCGTTGAGCGGGGGGGGGCGCAGTATTTT.

A word on this clone: Other DNA sequences within the sample encode an identical CDR3. This chain joins TRBV5-4 and TRBJ2-7; D is possibly TRBD1 (5 bases). Trimming took 1 base from V and 4 from J, leaving 9 bases between them. Germline lookup yields CDR1 SGHNT and CDR2 YYREEE (reference sequence). The CDR3 covers 13 residues. The CDR3 reads CASSLSGHYEQYF. CDR3 sequence (DNA): TGTGCCAGCAGCTTGTCAGGGCATTACGAGCAGTACTTC.

Here the CDR3 reads CASSLTGVGGEKLFF. The CDR3 DNA reads as TGTGCCAGCAGCCTGACAGGGGTCGGTGGTGAAAAACTGTTTTTT. This chain connects TRBV27 to TRBJ1-4, with TRBD1 identical over 8 bases. The junction had 10 bases not matched to a gene; V was cut back by 6 bases and J by 7 bases. The CDR3 totals 15 residues. Germline V gene sequence: CDR1 MNHEY, CDR2 SMNVEV (reference sequence).

The J gene is TRBJ1-2, the V gene TRBV29-1; TRBD1 aligns across 7 bases. CDR1 is SQVTM, CDR2 ANQGSEA, per germline. Unmatched junction bases numbered 10, after V lost 3 bases and J lost 6 bases. This CDR3 contains 14 residues. The CDR3, as DNA: TGCAGCGTTGAGCGACTTTGGGGACAGAATGGCTACACCTTC. The encoded protein is CSVERLWGQNGYTF.

The V and J genes are TRBV4-1 and TRBJ2-3, with D perhaps matching TRBD1 (5 bases). The germline V gene encodes CDR1 MGHRA and CDR2 YSYEKL. The CDR3 contains 16 residues. Trimming took off 0 bases at V and 0 bases at J, with 10 bases between the two ends. CDR3 in amino acids: CASSQERQGSTDTQYF. Written as DNA, the CDR3 is TGCGCCAGCAGCCAAGAGAGGCAGGGAAGCACAGATACGCAGTATTTT.

The V call is TRBV29-1, the J call TRBJ2-7, with a tentative D call TRBD1 (7 bases). The V gene's germline CDR1 is SQVTM and CDR2 ANQGSEA. V was clipped by 6 bases and J by 0 bases, with 12 bases between them. The CDR3 is 13 residues long. DNA for the CDR3: TGCAGCGTCGGCAGGGGGGACTCCTACGAGCAGTACTTC. This sequence encodes CSVGRGDSYEQYF.

The J gene is TRBJ2-3, the V gene TRBV7-6; 14 bases match TRBD2. In germline, CDR1 is SGHVS, CDR2 FNYEAQ. The CDR3 sequence is 16 residues long. J was trimmed by 2 bases and V by 4 bases; bases with no gene match: 2. The CDR3 loop reads CASSWTSGRNTDTQYF. The CDR3 DNA reads as TGTGCCAGCAGCTGGACTAGCGGGAGGAACACAGATACGCAGTATTTT. Drawing the rest from reference TRBV7-6 and TRBJ2-3, the complete variable domain is GAGVSQSPRYKVTKRGQDVALRCDPISGHVSLYWYRQALGQGPEFLTYFNYEAQQDKSGLPNDRFSAERPEGSISTLTIQRTEQRDSAMYRCASSWTSGRNTDTQYFGPGTRLTVL.

The genes are TRBV27 and TRBJ1-6, with D possibly matching TRBD1 (6 bases). CDR3 length: 16 amino acids. Germline CDR1 MNHEY, CDR2 SMNVEV (reference sequence). V shed 2 bases and J shed 5 bases, with 13 bases lying between them. The CDR3 sequence: CASSLIAGANNSPLHF. The CDR3 region has the DNA TGTGCCAGCAGTTTAATCGCAGGGGCGAATAATTCACCCCTCCACTTT.

This clone was observed a few times. The chain is built from TRBV6-5 and TRBJ1-2, with D maybe TRBD1 (5 bases). V shed 5 bases and J shed 8 bases, with 15 bases lying between them. Germline V gene lookup returns CDR1 MNHEY and CDR2 SVGAGI. The CDR3 is 13 amino acids. CDR3 protein: CASSGFLGGGYTF. The CDR3 nucleotides read TGTGCCAGCAGTGGGTTCTTGGGGGGGGGCTACACCTTC.

This CDR3 is CASSSSPSSVGDEQYF. As DNA, the CDR3 is TGTGCCAGCAGCTCTAGCCCTTCCAGCGTCGGGGACGAGCAGTACTTC. The J gene is TRBJ2-7, the V gene TRBV7-3, with D possibly matching TRBD2 (5 bases). The germline V gene has CDR1 SGHTA and CDR2 FQGTGA. Trimming cost V 4 bases and J 5 bases, with 21 bases left between them. This CDR3 is 16 amino acids long.

The chain has TRBV10-3 and TRBJ2-7; D is possibly TRBD2 (6 bases). CDR1 and CDR2 from the germline V gene are ENHRY and SYGVKD. With 5 bases removed from V and 3 bases from J, the gap between germline ends came to 11 bases. The CDR3 runs 13 residues. Here the CDR3 reads CAISSGLYYEQYF. In nucleotides, the CDR3 is TGTGCCATCAGTTCCGGACTATACTACGAGCAGTACTTC.

In its sample, this clone was seen once. The chain employs TRBV28 and TRBJ1-2, with 7 bases lining up with TRBD1. Losses at the gene ends were 3 bases for V and 8 bases for J; bases not matched to a gene: 6. The CDR3 spans 13 residues. Germline CDR1 and CDR2: MDHEN and SYDVKM. The CDR3 DNA follows: TGTGCCAGCAGTTTGGGTCAGGGGGACGGCTACACCTTC. Protein: CASSLGQGDGYTF.